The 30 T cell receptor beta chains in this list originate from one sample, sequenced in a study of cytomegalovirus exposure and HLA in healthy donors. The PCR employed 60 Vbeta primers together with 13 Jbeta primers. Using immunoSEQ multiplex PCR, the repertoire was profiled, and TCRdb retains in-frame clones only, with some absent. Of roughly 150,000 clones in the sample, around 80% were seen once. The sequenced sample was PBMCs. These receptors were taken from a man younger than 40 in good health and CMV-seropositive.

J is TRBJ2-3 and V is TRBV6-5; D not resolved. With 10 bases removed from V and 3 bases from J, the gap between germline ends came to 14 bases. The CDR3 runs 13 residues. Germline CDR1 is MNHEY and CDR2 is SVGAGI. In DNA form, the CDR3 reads TGTGCCACGTCCAGCAGGTGGACAGATACGCAGTATTTT. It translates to CATSSRWTDTQYF.

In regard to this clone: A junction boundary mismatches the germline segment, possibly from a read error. CDR3 coding DNA: TGTTCCAGCAGCCCCAAGGGACAGGGAGGCTCTGAAGCTTTCTTT. Translation: CSSSPKGQGGSEAFF. The chain carries TRBV7-9 and TRBJ1-1; 9 bases map to TRBD1. Germline assignment: CDR1 SEHNR and CDR2 FQNEAQ (reference sequence). CDR3 size: 15 residues.

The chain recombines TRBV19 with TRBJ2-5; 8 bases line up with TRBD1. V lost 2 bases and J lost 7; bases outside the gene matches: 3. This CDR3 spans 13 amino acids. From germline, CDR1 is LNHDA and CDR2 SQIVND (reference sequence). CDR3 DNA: TGTGCCAGTAGTATAATGGGGACAGGGACCCAGTACTTC. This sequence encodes CASSIMGTGTQYF.

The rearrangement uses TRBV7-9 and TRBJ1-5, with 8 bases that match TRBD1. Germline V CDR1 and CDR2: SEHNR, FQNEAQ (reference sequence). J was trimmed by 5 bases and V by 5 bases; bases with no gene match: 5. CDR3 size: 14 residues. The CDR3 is CASSLDRGDQPQHF. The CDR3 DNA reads TGTGCCAGCAGCCTTGACAGGGGAGATCAGCCCCAGCATTTT.

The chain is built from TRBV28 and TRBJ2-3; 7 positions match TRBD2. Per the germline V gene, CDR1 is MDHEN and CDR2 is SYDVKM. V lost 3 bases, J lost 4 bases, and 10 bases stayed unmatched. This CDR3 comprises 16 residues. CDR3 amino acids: CASSFPASGIADTQYF. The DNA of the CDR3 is TGTGCCAGCAGTTTCCCGGCCAGCGGGATAGCAGATACGCAGTATTTT.

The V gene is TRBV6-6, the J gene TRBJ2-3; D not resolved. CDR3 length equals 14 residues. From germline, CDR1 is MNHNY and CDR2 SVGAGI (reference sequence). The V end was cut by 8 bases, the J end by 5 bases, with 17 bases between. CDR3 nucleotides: TGTGCCAGCCATAAAGGCCTAGTAGGAGATACGCAGTATTTT. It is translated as CASHKGLVGDTQYF.

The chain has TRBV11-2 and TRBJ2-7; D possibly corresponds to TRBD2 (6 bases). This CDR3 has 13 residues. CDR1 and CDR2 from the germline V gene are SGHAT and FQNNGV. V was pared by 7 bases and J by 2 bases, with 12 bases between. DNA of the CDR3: TGTGCCAGCACCGGGACTTCACCCTACGAGCAGTACTTC. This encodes CASTGTSPYEQYF.

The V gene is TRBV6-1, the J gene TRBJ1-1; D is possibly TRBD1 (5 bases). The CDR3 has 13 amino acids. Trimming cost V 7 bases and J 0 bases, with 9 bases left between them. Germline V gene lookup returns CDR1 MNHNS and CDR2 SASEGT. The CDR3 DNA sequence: TGTGCCAGCACCCGGGGGGTGAACACTGAAGCTTTCTTT. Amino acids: CASTRGVNTEAFF.

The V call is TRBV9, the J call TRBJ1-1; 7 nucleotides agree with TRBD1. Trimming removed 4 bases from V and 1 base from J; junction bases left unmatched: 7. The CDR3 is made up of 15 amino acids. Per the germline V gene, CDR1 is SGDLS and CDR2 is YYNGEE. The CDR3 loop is CASSPRRQGNTEAFF. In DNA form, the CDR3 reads TGTGCCAGCAGCCCCCGACGACAGGGGAACACTGAAGCTTTCTTT.

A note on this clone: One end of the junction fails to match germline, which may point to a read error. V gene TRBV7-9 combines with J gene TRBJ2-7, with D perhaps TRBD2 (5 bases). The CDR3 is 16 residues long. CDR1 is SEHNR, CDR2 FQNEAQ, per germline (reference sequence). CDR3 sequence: CSSSTNRLPPGNEQYF. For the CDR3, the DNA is TGTTCCAGCAGCACCAACCGTCTCCCGCCGGGGAACGAGCAGTACTTC.

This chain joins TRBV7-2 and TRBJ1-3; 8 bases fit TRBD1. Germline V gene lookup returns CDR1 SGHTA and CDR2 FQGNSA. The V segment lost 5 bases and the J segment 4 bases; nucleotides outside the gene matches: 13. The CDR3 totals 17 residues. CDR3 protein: CASSPVAGTGSGNTIYF. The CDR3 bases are TGTGCCAGCAGCCCTGTGGCCGGGACAGGATCAGGAAACACCATATATTTT.

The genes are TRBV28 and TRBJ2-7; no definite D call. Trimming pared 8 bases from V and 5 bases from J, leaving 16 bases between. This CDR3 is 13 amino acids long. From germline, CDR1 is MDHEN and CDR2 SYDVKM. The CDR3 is CASGRNLQDEQYF. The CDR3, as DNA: TGTGCCAGCGGTCGTAACCTCCAGGACGAGCAGTACTTC. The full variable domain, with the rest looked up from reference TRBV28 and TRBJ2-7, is DVKVTQSSRYLVKRTGEKVFLECVQDMDHENMFWYRQDPGLGLRLIYFSYDVKMKEKGDIPEGYSVSREKKERFSLILESASTNQTSMYLCASGRNLQDEQYFGPGTRLTVT.

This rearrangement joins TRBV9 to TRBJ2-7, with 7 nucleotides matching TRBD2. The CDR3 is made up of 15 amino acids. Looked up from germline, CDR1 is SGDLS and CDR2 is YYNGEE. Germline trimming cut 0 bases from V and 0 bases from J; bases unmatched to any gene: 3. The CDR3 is CASSVGRDYSYEQYF. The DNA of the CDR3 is TGTGCCAGCAGCGTAGGGCGGGACTACTCCTACGAGCAGTACTTC.

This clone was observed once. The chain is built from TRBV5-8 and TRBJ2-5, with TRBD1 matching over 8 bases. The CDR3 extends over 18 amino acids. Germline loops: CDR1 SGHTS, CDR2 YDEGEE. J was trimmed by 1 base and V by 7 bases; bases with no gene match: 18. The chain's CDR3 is CASLTGTGPNDRQETQYF. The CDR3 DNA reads TGTGCCAGCTTGACCGGGACAGGACCCAACGATCGCCAAGAGACCCAGTACTTC. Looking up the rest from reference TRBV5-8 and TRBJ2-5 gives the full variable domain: EAGVTQSPTHLIKTRGQQATLRCSPISGHTSVYWYQQALGLGLQFLLWYDEGEERNRGNFPPRFSGRQFPNYSSELNVNALELEDSALYLCASLTGTGPNDRQETQYFGPGTRLLVL.

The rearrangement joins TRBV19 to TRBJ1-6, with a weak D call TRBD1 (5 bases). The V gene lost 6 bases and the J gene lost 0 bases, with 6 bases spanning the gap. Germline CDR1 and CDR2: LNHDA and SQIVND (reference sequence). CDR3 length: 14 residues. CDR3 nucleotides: TGTGCCAGTAGGGGGGGCTCCTATAATTCACCCCTCCACTTT. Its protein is CASRGGSYNSPLHF.

Here the CDR3 reads CASSFDWTSAQPRAQYF. Here the CDR3 DNA reads TGCGCCAGCAGCTTTGACTGGACTAGCGCTCAACCCAGGGCCCAGTACTTC. The chain recombines TRBV5-1 with TRBJ2-5, with 9 bases identical to TRBD2. Per germline, CDR1 SGHRS and CDR2 YFSETQ. With V trimmed by 2 bases and J by 9 bases, 17 bases remained unmatched. The CDR3 spans 17 residues. The variable domain in full, with the rest retrieved from reference TRBV5-1 and TRBJ2-5, is KAGVTQTPRYLIKTRGQQVTLSCSPISGHRSVSWYQQTPGQGLQFLFEYFSETQRNKGNFPGRFSGRQFSNSRSEMNVSTLELGDSALYLCASSFDWTSAQPRAQYFGPGTRLLVL.

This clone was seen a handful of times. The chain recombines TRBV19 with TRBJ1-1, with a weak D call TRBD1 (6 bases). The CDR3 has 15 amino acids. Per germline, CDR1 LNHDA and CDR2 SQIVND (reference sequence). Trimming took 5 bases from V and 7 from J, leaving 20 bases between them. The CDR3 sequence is CASSSRQDGNVEAFF. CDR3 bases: TGTGCCAGTAGTTCAAGACAGGACGGGAATGTTGAAGCTTTCTTT.

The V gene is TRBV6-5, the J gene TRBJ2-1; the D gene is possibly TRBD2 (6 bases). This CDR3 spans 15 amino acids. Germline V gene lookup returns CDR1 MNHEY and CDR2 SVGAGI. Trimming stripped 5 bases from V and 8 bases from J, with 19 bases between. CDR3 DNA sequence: TGTGCCAGCAGTCCCGACGGGGGTACACGATATGAGCAGTTCTTC. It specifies CASSPDGGTRYEQFF.

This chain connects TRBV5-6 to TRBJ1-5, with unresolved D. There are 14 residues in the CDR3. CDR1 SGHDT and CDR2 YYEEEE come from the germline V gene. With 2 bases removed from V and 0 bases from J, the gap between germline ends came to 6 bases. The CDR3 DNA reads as TGTGCCAGCAGCTTCAGCGATAGCAATCAGCCCCAGCATTTT. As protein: CASSFSDSNQPQHF.

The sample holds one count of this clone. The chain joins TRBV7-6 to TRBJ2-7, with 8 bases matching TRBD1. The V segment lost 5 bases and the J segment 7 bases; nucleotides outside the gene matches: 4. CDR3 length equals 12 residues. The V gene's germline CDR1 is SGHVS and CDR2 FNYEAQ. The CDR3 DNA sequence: TGTGCCAGCAGCCCGGGACAGGCGGAGCAGTACTTC. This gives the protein CASSPGQAEQYF.

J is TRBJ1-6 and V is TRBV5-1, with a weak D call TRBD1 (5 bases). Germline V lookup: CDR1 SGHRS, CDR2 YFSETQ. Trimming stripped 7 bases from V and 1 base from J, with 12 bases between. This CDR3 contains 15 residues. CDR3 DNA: TGCGCCAGCTCCCCGGGGGGATCCTATAATTCACCCCTCCACTTT. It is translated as CASSPGGSYNSPLHF. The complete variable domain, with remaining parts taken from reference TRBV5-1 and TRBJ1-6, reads KAGVTQTPRYLIKTRGQQVTLSCSPISGHRSVSWYQQTPGQGLQFLFEYFSETQRNKGNFPGRFSGRQFSNSRSEMNVSTLELGDSALYLCASSPGGSYNSPLHFGNGTRLTVT.

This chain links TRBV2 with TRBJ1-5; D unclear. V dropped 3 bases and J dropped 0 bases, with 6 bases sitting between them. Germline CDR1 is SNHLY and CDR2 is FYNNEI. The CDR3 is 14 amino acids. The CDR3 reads CASSDRYSNQPQHF. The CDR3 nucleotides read TGTGCCAGCAGTGATCGTTATAGCAATCAGCCCCAGCATTTT.

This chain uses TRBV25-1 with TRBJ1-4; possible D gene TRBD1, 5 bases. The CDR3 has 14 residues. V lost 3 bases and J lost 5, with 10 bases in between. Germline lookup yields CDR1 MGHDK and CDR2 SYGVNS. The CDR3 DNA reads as TGTGCCAGCAGTGATTGGCCAGGGAATGAAAAACTGTTTTTT. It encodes CASSDWPGNEKLFF.

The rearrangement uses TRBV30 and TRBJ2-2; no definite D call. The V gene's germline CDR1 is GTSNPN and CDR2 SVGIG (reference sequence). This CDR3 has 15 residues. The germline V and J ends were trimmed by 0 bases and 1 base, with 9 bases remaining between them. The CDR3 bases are TGTGCCTGGAGTGTACGATCGGGGAACACCGGGGAGCTGTTTTTT. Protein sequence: CAWSVRSGNTGELFF.

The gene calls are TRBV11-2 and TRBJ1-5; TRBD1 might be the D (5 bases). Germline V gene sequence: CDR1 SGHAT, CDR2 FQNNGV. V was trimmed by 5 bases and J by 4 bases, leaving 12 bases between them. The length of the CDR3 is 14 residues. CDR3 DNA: TGTGCCAGCAGCGGCAGGGTCGGGAATCAGCCCCAGCATTTT. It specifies CASSGRVGNQPQHF.

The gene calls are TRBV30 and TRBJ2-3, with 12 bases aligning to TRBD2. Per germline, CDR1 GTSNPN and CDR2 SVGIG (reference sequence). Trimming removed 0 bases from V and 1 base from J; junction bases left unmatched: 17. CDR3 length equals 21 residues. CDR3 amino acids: CAWSVWQGLASGRARTDTQYF. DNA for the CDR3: TGTGCCTGGAGTGTGTGGCAGGGTTTGGCTAGCGGGAGGGCCCGCACAGATACGCAGTATTTT.

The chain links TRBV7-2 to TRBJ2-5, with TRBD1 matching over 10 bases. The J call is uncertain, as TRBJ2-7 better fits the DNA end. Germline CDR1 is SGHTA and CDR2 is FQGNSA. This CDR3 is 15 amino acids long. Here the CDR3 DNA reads TGTGCCAGCAGCTTGGGGACAGGGGATTTCTACGAGCAGTACTTC. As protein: CASSLGTGDFYEQYF.

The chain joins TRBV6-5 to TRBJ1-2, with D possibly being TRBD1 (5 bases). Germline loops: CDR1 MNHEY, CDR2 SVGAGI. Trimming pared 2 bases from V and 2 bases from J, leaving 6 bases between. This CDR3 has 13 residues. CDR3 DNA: TGTGCCAGCAGTTACGGACACAACTATGGCTACACCTTC. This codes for CASSYGHNYGYTF.

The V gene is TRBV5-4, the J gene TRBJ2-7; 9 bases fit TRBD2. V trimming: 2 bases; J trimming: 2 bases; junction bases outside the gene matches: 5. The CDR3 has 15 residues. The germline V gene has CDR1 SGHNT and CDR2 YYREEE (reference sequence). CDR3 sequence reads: CASSFGLAQTYEQYF. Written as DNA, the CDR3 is TGTGCCAGCAGCTTTGGACTAGCGCAAACCTACGAGCAGTACTTC.

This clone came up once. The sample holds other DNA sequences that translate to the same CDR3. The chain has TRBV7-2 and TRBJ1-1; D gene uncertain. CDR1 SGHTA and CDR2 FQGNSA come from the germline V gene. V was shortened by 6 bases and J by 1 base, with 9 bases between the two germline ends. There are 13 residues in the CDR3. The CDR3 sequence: CASSLRQNTEAFF. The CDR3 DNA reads TGTGCCAGCAGTCTCCGACAGAACACTGAAGCTTTCTTT.